The sample holds many counts of the clone carrying this TCR beta chain. This record comes from a study of T cells in Graves' hyperthyroidism and ophthalmopathy. Whole-study context: Any treatment followed the collection of peripheral blood at initial diagnosis.

From RNA transcripts, TCR beta CDR3 regions were amplified. With the HTBI primer set, the TCR CDR3 went through a first round of RT-PCR. TCRdb redid the calling of the multiplex PCR reads with MiXCR, one entry per CDR3 protein. The repertoire holds hundreds of thousands of distinct CDR3 sequences, with roughly a sixth as singletons. This TCR was sampled from a woman aged 45 to 65 with Graves' hyperthyroidism that later progressed to Graves' ophthalmopathy. The sample comprised blood.

The CDR3, as DNA: TGCGCCAGCAGCTTGTCAACGGGGTCCTACAATGAGCAGTTCTTC. This translates into CASSLSTGSYNEQFF. The rearrangement uses TRBV5-1 and TRBJ2-1; the D gene is possibly TRBD2 (5 bases). The CDR3 length is 15 residues. Germline values: CDR1 SGHRS, CDR2 YFSETQ. V lost 1 base and J lost 1, with 9 bases in between.